These 32 T cell receptor beta chains originate from one sample sequenced in a study of beta chain features in type 1 diabetes. Reverse transcribing all isolated RNA meant expressed TCRB transcripts were sequenced. Using immunoSEQ multiplex PCR, the repertoire was profiled, and TCRdb retains in-frame clones only, with some absent. The sample lists some 150,000 clones; 9.7% were seen once. Sequenced: central memory CD4+ T cells from blood. Receptors were obtained from a woman in her 40s in good health.

The chain uses TRBV9 and TRBJ1-4; TRBD1 matches 7 bases. The CDR3 has 17 residues. Germline assignment: CDR1 SGDLS and CDR2 YYNGEE. The V and J ends lost 0 bases and 4 bases, in that order; junction bases with no gene match: 9. The CDR3 coding sequence is TGTGCCAGCAGCGTAGCACCCACAGGGGCGGTTAATGAAAAACTGTTTTTT. It encodes CASSVAPTGAVNEKLFF. The entire variable domain, with the rest obtained from reference TRBV9 and TRBJ1-4, is as follows: DSGVTQTPKHLITATGQRVTLRCSPRSGDLSVYWYQQSLDQGLQFLIQYYNGEERAKGNILERFSAQQFPDLHSELNLSSLELGDSALYFCASSVAPTGAVNEKLFFGSGTQLSVL.

The chain links TRBV29-1 to TRBJ1-1; D gene uncertain. CDR3 size: 12 residues. V was trimmed by 4 bases and J by 6 bases, leaving 12 bases between them. The V gene's germline CDR1 is SQVTM and CDR2 ANQGSEA. The DNA for the CDR3 is TGCAGCGTTGGGCGGTTTGGTGCTGAAGCTTTCTTT. Its protein product is CSVGRFGAEAFF.

The table lists this clone with a few counts. The rearrangement uses TRBV6-1 and TRBJ2-7; D may be TRBD2 (5 bases). Between the trimmed V and J ends, which lost 8 bases and 2 bases, there was a span of 13 bases. The germline V gene has CDR1 MNHNS and CDR2 SASEGT. This CDR3 is 13 amino acids long. The CDR3 coding sequence is TGTGCCAGCTCCCGAGGGTTTACCTACGAGCAGTACTTC. This encodes CASSRGFTYEQYF.

In this sample, this clone turned up many times. The chain recombines TRBV5-6 with TRBJ2-1, with 8 nucleotides matching TRBD1. J lost 8 bases, V lost 4 bases, and 5 bases had no gene match. The germline CDR1 and CDR2 sequences are SGHDT and YYEEEE. The CDR3 loop spans 13 amino acids. CDR3 residues: CASSETQGDEQFF. The DNA of the CDR3 is TGTGCCAGCAGCGAAACACAGGGGGATGAGCAGTTCTTC.

This clone was detected only a few times. CDR3 loop: CASSSSTGSNQPQHF. The CDR3 region has the DNA TGTGCCAGCAGCTCCTCCACAGGTAGCAATCAGCCCCAGCATTTT. The chain recombines TRBV7-9 with TRBJ1-5, with a tentative D call TRBD1 (5 bases). Germline values: CDR1 SEHNR, CDR2 FQNEAQ (reference sequence). The CDR3 has 15 residues. V was cut by 4 bases and J by 0 bases, with 10 bases left in between.

There are a few counts of this clone. The chain couples TRBV29-1 to TRBJ1-5; a weak D match, TRBD1 (5 bases). The V end lost 6 bases, the J end lost 3 bases, and 15 bases lay between the germline ends. This CDR3 has 14 residues. Germline CDR1 reads SQVTM; CDR2 reads ANQGSEA. The CDR3 DNA sequence: TGCAGCGTAAGTGGGGGGAAGGTCAATCAGCCCCAGCATTTT. Protein sequence: CSVSGGKVNQPQHF.

This clone showed up just a few times. The gene calls are TRBV5-1 and TRBJ1-2, with D perhaps TRBD1 (5 bases). The CDR3 has 14 residues. The germline gives CDR1 SGHRS, CDR2 YFSETQ. The germline V and J ends were trimmed by 5 bases and 3 bases, with 14 bases remaining between them. CDR3 in amino acids: CASRQEGSYYGYTF. CDR3 nucleotide sequence: TGCGCCAGCAGACAGGAGGGAAGTTACTATGGCTACACCTTC.

V usage is TRBV5-1 and J usage is TRBJ2-7; D gene ambiguous. The germline gives CDR1 SGHRS, CDR2 YFSETQ. Between the trimmed V and J ends, which lost 2 bases and 3 bases, there was a span of 9 bases. CDR3 length: 13 amino acids. The CDR3 sequence is CASSLTQDYEQYF. The CDR3, as DNA: TGCGCCAGCAGCTTAACCCAGGACTACGAGCAGTACTTC. The full variable domain, with the rest looked up from reference TRBV5-1 and TRBJ2-7, is KAGVTQTPRYLIKTRGQQVTLSCSPISGHRSVSWYQQTPGQGLQFLFEYFSETQRNKGNFPGRFSGRQFSNSRSEMNVSTLELGDSALYLCASSLTQDYEQYFGPGTRLTVT.

The chain employs TRBV5-6 and TRBJ1-2; 8 bases agree with TRBD1. From germline, CDR1 is SGHDT and CDR2 YYEEEE. This CDR3 has 15 residues. The V segment lost 4 bases and the J segment 6 bases; nucleotides outside the gene matches: 11. CDR3 protein: CASSLLGQEENGYTF. The DNA for the CDR3 is TGTGCCAGCAGCCTACTGGGACAGGAAGAGAATGGCTACACCTTC.

The J gene is TRBJ2-1, the V gene TRBV6-5; 9 nucleotides align to TRBD2. Looked up from germline, CDR1 is MNHEY and CDR2 is SVGAGI. CDR3 size: 15 residues. With 3 bases clipped from V and 10 bases from J, the junction kept 10 bases outside the gene matches. The chain's CDR3 is CASSYLAGGPIEQFF. DNA of the CDR3: TGTGCCAGCAGTTATCTCGCGGGGGGGCCGATAGAGCAGTTCTTC.

The rearrangement joins TRBV29-1 to TRBJ1-2; 8 bases are shared with TRBD1. Germline lookup yields CDR1 SQVTM and CDR2 ANQGSEA. V lost 4 bases, J lost 2 bases, and 3 bases stayed unmatched. CDR3 length equals 13 residues. This chain's CDR3 is CSVGTGNNYGYTF. CDR3 nucleotide sequence: TGCAGCGTTGGGACAGGGAACAACTATGGCTACACCTTC.

The genes are TRBV6-5 and TRBJ2-7, with D possibly TRBD1 on 6 matching bases. Germline V CDR1 and CDR2: MNHEY, SVGAGI. CDR3 length: 14 residues. V lost 8 bases, J lost 1 base, and 15 bases lay in between. DNA of the CDR3: TGTGCCAGCGGGAGACAGGTGAAGTCCTACGAGCAGTACTTC. This codes for CASGRQVKSYEQYF.

This clone was observed a few times. The V and J genes are TRBV4-1 and TRBJ1-1; D unresolved. CDR3 length: 15 residues. The germline gives CDR1 MGHRA, CDR2 YSYEKL. V was trimmed by 1 base and J by 1 base, leaving 10 bases between them. CDR3 DNA: TGCGCCAGCAGCCAAGTGGCGGGAGGGAACACTGAAGCTTTCTTT. It encodes CASSQVAGGNTEAFF.

As regards this clone: This specimen includes other DNA sequences encoding the same CDR3. V gene TRBV27 combines with J gene TRBJ2-1, with TRBD1 matching over 7 bases. V lost 5 bases, J lost 0 bases, and 4 bases stayed unmatched. The CDR3 extends over 15 amino acids. The germline CDR1 and CDR2 sequences are MNHEY and SMNVEV (reference sequence). In DNA, the CDR3 is TGTGCCAGCAGTCTCCCAGGGGGCTCCTACAATGAGCAGTTCTTC. Translation: CASSLPGGSYNEQFF.

At least ten counts were recorded for this clone. V gene TRBV29-1 combines with J gene TRBJ2-5, with a possible D match to TRBD2 (6 bases). The CDR3 extends over 14 amino acids. V gave up 5 bases and J gave up 2 bases, with 15 bases separating them. Germline V CDR1 and CDR2: SQVTM, ANQGSEA. CDR3 in DNA: TGCAGCGTTCGGCGGGGCACACCTCAAGAGACCCAGTACTTC. Residues: CSVRRGTPQETQYF. Looking up the rest from reference TRBV29-1 and TRBJ2-5 gives the full variable domain: SAVISQKPSRDICQRGTSLTIQCQVDSQVTMMFWYRQQPGQSLTLIATANQGSEATYESGFVIDKFPISRPNLTFSTLTVSNMSPEDSSIYLCSVRRGTPQETQYFGPGTRLLVL.

The sample holds a few counts of this clone. The chain is built from TRBV7-9 and TRBJ1-2; unclear D gene. V lost 8 bases and J 0 bases, leaving 19 bases between the germline ends. Germline values: CDR1 SEHNR, CDR2 FQNEAQ (reference sequence). This CDR3 is built from 16 residues. CDR3 bases: TGTGCCAGCGCCCCAGCTTCATACAGATCTAACTATGGCTACACCTTC. It is translated as CASAPASYRSNYGYTF.

The rearrangement joins TRBV7-6 to TRBJ2-6; D unresolved. The V gene lost 3 bases and the J gene lost 4 bases, with 10 bases spanning the gap. The CDR3 sequence is 15 residues long. Germline V CDR1 and CDR2: SGHVS, FNYEAQ. The CDR3 protein is CASSLVAFGANVLTF. DNA of the CDR3: TGTGCCAGCAGCTTGGTGGCATTCGGGGCCAACGTCCTGACTTTC.

In its sample, this clone was seen a few times. In DNA form, the CDR3 reads TGTGCCAGCAGCGCAGGGGATACGCAGTATTTT. Amino acids: CASSAGDTQYF. This chain joins TRBV9 and TRBJ2-3, with D possibly being TRBD1 (5 bases). The CDR3 spans 11 residues. Germline V gives CDR1 SGDLS, CDR2 YYNGEE. Trimming removed 3 bases from V and 6 bases from J, with 5 bases in between.

Ten or more counts support this clone. The chain is built from TRBV23-1 and TRBJ1-2, with a tentative D call TRBD1 (5 bases). TRBV23-1 carries the ORF label, with uncertain function. The CDR3 is 14 residues long. V was shortened by 2 bases and J by 4 bases, with 11 bases between the two germline ends. CDR3 protein: CASSQDSKIYGYTF. The CDR3 coding sequence is TGCGCCAGCAGTCAAGACAGCAAAATCTATGGCTACACCTTC.

In this sample, this clone turned up many times. The V and J genes are TRBV18 and TRBJ1-1; the D is unclear. The V gene lost 1 base and the J gene lost 1 base, with 10 bases spanning the gap. CDR1 is KGHSH, CDR2 LQKENI, per germline. This CDR3 spans 15 amino acids. The CDR3 loop reads CASSPRGGRNTEAFF. As DNA, the CDR3 is TGTGCCAGCTCACCACGGGGAGGGAGGAACACTGAAGCTTTCTTT.

This clone was counted between two and nine times. The chain combines TRBV7-2 with TRBJ2-7; possibly TRBD2 for D (5 bases). Per germline, CDR1 SGHTA and CDR2 FQGNSA. The CDR3 spans 15 residues. The V end was cut by 0 bases, the J end by 3 bases, with 12 bases between. CDR3 residues: CASSLAAGPGYEQYF. The CDR3 DNA is TGTGCCAGCAGCTTAGCTGCGGGCCCTGGCTACGAGCAGTACTTC.

This chain uses TRBV6-1 with TRBJ1-5, with unresolved D. V shed 7 bases and J shed 2 bases, with 6 bases lying between them. The CDR3 runs to 12 residues. Germline V gene lookup returns CDR1 MNHNS and CDR2 SASEGT. The CDR3 protein is CASTVGNQPQHF. In nucleotides, the CDR3 is TGTGCCAGCACAGTGGGCAATCAGCCCCAGCATTTT.

The chain recombines TRBV7-9 with TRBJ2-5, with a weak D call TRBD1 (5 bases). This CDR3 spans 14 amino acids. Trimming stripped 1 base from V and 7 bases from J, with 13 bases between. Germline assignment: CDR1 SEHNR and CDR2 FQNEAQ (reference sequence). The CDR3 protein is CASSLESGLGTQYF. Here the CDR3 DNA reads TGTGCCAGCAGCTTAGAGTCAGGGCTGGGGACCCAGTACTTC.

The table lists this clone with a few counts. CDR3 sequence reads: CASSPGQGIGMNDGYTF. As DNA, the CDR3 is TGTGCCAGCAGCCCGGGACAGGGAATTGGTATGAATGATGGCTACACCTTC. The J gene is TRBJ1-2, the V gene TRBV11-2, with 9 nucleotides matching TRBD1. V dropped 5 bases and J dropped 6; count of bases not matched to a gene: 16. The CDR3 covers 17 residues. From germline, CDR1 is SGHAT and CDR2 FQNNGV.

The chain recombines TRBV19 with TRBJ2-5; perhaps TRBD1 as D (6 bases). This CDR3 is built from 15 residues. V shed 4 bases and J shed 2 bases, with 14 bases lying between them. The germline V gene has CDR1 LNHDA and CDR2 SQIVND (reference sequence). The CDR3 DNA follows: TGTGCCAGTAGTAGAGGACAGAGTGAGCAAGAGACCCAGTACTTC. It yields the protein CASSRGQSEQETQYF.

This clone was detected only a few times. This sequence joins TRBV18 and TRBJ1-2; D remains unclear. From germline, CDR1 is KGHSH and CDR2 LQKENI. V lost 3 bases, J lost 7 bases, and 9 bases lay in between. The CDR3 contains 12 residues. CDR3 in amino acids: CASSPIPGGYTF. CDR3 coding DNA: TGTGCCAGCTCACCTATACCGGGTGGCTACACCTTC.

This clone has a count of ten or more. The chain links TRBV4-2 to TRBJ2-1; a weak D match, TRBD2 (5 bases). The V end was cut by 0 bases, the J end by 4 bases, with 7 bases between. The CDR3 length is 14 residues. Germline CDR1 LGHNA, CDR2 YNFKEQ. CDR3 sequence: CASSQDRTYNEQFF. The CDR3 DNA is TGTGCCAGCAGCCAAGACAGGACTTACAATGAGCAGTTCTTC.

V gene TRBV4-3 combines with J gene TRBJ1-2; D is possibly TRBD1 (5 bases). Trimming stripped 0 bases from V and 7 bases from J, with 12 bases between. The germline V gene has CDR1 LGHNA and CDR2 YSLEER. The CDR3 is made up of 14 amino acids. This CDR3 is CASSQDPGSGGYTF. The CDR3 DNA follows: TGCGCCAGCAGCCAAGATCCAGGGTCGGGTGGCTACACCTTC.

This clone occurred once. The CDR3 is CASSQYTTGQTSGGANEQFF. The CDR3 region has the DNA TGTGCCAGCAGCCAATACACCACGGGACAGACTAGCGGGGGGGCAAATGAGCAGTTCTTC. V and J are TRBV4-2 and TRBJ2-1; 14 bases fit TRBD2. J lost 7 bases, V lost 2 bases, and 16 bases had no gene match. Germline values: CDR1 LGHNA, CDR2 YNFKEQ. The CDR3 has 20 amino acids.

The V gene is TRBV25-1, the J gene TRBJ1-4, with TRBD1 identical over 8 bases. V shed 4 bases and J 0 bases; nucleotides not matched to a gene: 10. Germline V gene lookup returns CDR1 MGHDK and CDR2 SYGVNS. There are 18 residues in the CDR3. The chain's CDR3 is CASSVRSGGPPTNEKLFF. As DNA, the CDR3 is TGTGCCAGCAGTGTCCGGTCAGGGGGCCCCCCAACTAATGAAAAACTGTTTTTT. The full variable domain, rest sourced from reference TRBV25-1 and TRBJ1-4, is EADIYQTPRYLVIGTGKKITLECSQTMGHDKMYWYQQDPGMELHLIHYSYGVNSTEKGDLSSESTVSRIRTEHFPLTLESARPSHTSQYLCASSVRSGGPPTNEKLFFGSGTQLSVL.

This clone turned up a few times. This chain connects TRBV6-1 to TRBJ2-2; weak D call: TRBD1 (7 bases). This CDR3 is 15 amino acids long. Between the trimmed V and J ends, which lost 11 bases and 4 bases, there was a span of 20 bases. Germline V gene data show CDR1 as MNHNS and CDR2 as SASEGT. The CDR3 nucleotides read TGTGCCTTGTCGACGGGGGACAGTTCCACCGGGGAGCTGTTTTTT. Protein sequence: CALSTGDSSTGELFF.

The genes are TRBV2 and TRBJ2-3; 8 positions agree with TRBD2. Germline V lookup: CDR1 SNHLY, CDR2 FYNNEI. The CDR3 spans 14 residues. V lost 6 bases to trimming and J lost 5 bases; unmatched junction nucleotides: 7. Written as DNA, the CDR3 is TGTGCCAGCAGCGCCGGGACTAGTGGAGATACGCAGTATTTT. It specifies CASSAGTSGDTQYF.